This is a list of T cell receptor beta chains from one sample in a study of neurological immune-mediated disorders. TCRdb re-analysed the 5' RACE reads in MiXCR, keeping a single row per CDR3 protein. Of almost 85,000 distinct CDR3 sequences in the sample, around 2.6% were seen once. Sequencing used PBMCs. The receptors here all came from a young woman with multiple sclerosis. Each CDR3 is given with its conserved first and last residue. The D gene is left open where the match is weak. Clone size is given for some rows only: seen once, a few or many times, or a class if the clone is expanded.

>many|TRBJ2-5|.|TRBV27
TGTGCCAGCAGTTTATCGATTTCGAGGGTGGAGACCCAGTACTTC
CASSLSISRVETQYF
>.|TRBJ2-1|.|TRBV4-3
TGCGCCAGCAGCCAAGATCTCCCTATCTGGAGGGCCGCCAATGAGCAGTTCTTC
CASSQDLPIWRAANEQFF
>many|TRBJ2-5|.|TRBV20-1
TGCAGTGCTAGACCCACAGGGGAGGCCCAGTACTTC
CSARPTGEAQYF
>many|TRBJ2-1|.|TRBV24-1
TGTGCCACCAGTGATTCAGGAGGGGCAGTCACGGGTGAGCAGTTCTTC
CATSDSGGAVTGEQFF
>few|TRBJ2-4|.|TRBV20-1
TGCAGTGGGAAGCTTTTTTTGGCAGGGAAGGACATTCAGTACTTC
CSGKLFLAGKDIQYF
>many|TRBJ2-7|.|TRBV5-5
TGTGCCAGCAGCTATCAGGGGACCTACGAGCAGTACTTC
CASSYQGTYEQYF
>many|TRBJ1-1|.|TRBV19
TGTGCCAGTGGAACCATGGGACGAGGAGAAGCTTTCTTT
CASGTMGRGEAFF
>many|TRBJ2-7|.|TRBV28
TGTGCCAGCAGCAGGACCACTCTGGGGGGAGAGCAGTACTTC
CASSRTTLGGEQYF
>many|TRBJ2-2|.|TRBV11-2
TGTGCCAGCAGCTTTACATGGGAATCCGGGGAGCTGTTTTTT
CASSFTWESGELFF
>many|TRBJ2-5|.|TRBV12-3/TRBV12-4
TGTGCCAGCAGGTTGCGGGGTGGAGACAAAGAGACCCAGTACTTC
CASRLRGGDKETQYF
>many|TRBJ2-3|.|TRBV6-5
TGTGCCAGCAGTTACGAGTCTTCCGCAGATACGCAGTATTTT
CASSYESSADTQYF
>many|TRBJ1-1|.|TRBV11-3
TGTGCCAGCAGCTTAAAGATGGCCAGTACAATGAACACTGAAGCTTTCTTT
CASSLKMASTMNTEAFF
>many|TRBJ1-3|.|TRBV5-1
TGCGCCAGCAGCCCGGCGGGGGGAAACACCATATATTTT
CASSPAGGNTIYF
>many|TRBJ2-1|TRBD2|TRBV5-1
TGCGCCAGCAGCACCCTAGCGGGAAACGATGAGCAGTTCTTC
CASSTLAGNDEQFF
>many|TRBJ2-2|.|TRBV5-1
TGCGCCAGCAGCGCCCGCACCCAACAGGGACCAACGCCCGGGGAGCTGTTTTTT
CASSARTQQGPTPGELFF
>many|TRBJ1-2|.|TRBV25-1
TGTGCCAGCAGTGAAAGCGGCATGTATGGCTACACCTTC
CASSESGMYGYTF
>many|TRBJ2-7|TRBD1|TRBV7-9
TGTGCCAGCAGCTCGGCCTGGACAGGCAGCCACGAGCAGTACTTC
CASSSAWTGSHEQYF
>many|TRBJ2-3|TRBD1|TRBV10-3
TGTGCCATCAGTGAGTCGACAGGGGAAGATACGCAGTATTTT
CAISESTGEDTQYF
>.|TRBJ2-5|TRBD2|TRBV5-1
TGCGCCAGCAGAACCACTAGCGGTCAAGAGACCCAGTACTTC
CASRTTSGQETQYF
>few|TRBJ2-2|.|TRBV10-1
TGCGCCAGCAGTGAGTCGCAGGCCCAAACGAACACCGGGGAGCTGTTTTTT
CASSESQAQTNTGELFF
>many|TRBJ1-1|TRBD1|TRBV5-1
TGCGCCAGCAGTTCGGGACAGTCTGAAGCTTTCTTT
CASSSGQSEAFF
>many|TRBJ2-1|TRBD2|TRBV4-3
TGCGCCAGCAGCCAAGATACGGGACTAGCGCCCAATGAGCAGTTCTTC
CASSQDTGLAPNEQFF
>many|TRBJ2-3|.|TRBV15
TGTGCAACATCCGGGTGGGGCACAGATACGCAGTATTTT
CATSGWGTDTQYF
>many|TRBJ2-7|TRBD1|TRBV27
TGTGCCAGCAGTTTACGGACAGGGGGCTCCTACGAGCAGTACTTC
CASSLRTGGSYEQYF
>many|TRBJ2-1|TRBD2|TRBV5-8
TGTGCCAGCAGCCCGACTAGCGGGAATGAGCAGTTCTTC
CASSPTSGNEQFF
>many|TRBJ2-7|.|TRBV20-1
TGCAGTGCTCCGCGGACCGACCTCCCCTACGAGCAGTACTTC
CSAPRTDLPYEQYF
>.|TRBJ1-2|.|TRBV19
TGTGCCAGTAGTATGGTACAGAAGTATGGCTACACCTTC
CASSMVQKYGYTF
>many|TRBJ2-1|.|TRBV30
TGTGCCTGGAGCCCCGATGCGGGTGAGCAGTTCTTC
CAWSPDAGEQFF
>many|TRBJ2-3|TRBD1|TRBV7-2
TGTGCCAGCAGCATAGGACAGGGCGCAGATACGCAGTATTTT
CASSIGQGADTQYF
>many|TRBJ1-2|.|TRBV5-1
TGCGCCAGCAGCTGGCAGGGTTCAGATGGCTACACCTTC
CASSWQGSDGYTF
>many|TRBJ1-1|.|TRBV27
TGTGCCAGCAGTCTCAGGGCTGGGAACACTGAAGCTTTCTTT
CASSLRAGNTEAFF
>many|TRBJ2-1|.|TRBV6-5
TGTGCCAGCAGTTACGGCCAGTACAATGAGCAGTTCTTC
CASSYGQYNEQFF
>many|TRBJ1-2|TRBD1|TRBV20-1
TGCAGTGCTAGAGGGGACAGGGGGCTTGGTGGCTACACCTTC
CSARGDRGLGGYTF
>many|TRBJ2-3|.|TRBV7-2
TGTGCCAGCAGCTCCTATGTGGGTACGCAGTATTTT
CASSSYVGTQYF
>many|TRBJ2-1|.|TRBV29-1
TGCAGCGTTGATTTCCCCAGCAACAATGAGCAGTTCTTC
CSVDFPSNNEQFF
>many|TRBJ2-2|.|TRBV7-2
TGTGCCAGCAGCTTAGGCCCCAGGGAAGCGAACACCGGGGAGCTGTTTTTT
CASSLGPREANTGELFF
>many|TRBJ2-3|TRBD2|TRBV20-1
TGCAGTGCTAGCGGACTAGCGGGAGGAATTCGGCCGCAGTATTTT
CSASGLAGGIRPQYF
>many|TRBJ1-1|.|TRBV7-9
TGTGCCAGCAGCTTAAAACCGGGGACTGAAGCTTTCTTT
CASSLKPGTEAFF
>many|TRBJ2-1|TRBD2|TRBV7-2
TGTGCCAGCAGCTGGGGACTAGCGGGATTGAATGAGCAGTTCTTC
CASSWGLAGLNEQFF
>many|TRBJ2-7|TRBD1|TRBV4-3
TGCGCCAGCAGCCAAGAGGTACAGGGGGGTAGGTACGAGCAGTACTTC
CASSQEVQGGRYEQYF
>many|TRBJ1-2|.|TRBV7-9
TGTGCCAGCAGCTTCCGGTGGGGGAATGGCTACACCTTC
CASSFRWGNGYTF
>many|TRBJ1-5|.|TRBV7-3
TGTGCCAGCAGCCGAGGACGCAATCAGCCCCAGCATTTT
CASSRGRNQPQHF
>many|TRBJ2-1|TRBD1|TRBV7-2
TGTGCCAGCAGCTTAAGGGGACAGGGGGCAGGGACACCCTACAATGAGCAGTTCTTC
CASSLRGQGAGTPYNEQFF
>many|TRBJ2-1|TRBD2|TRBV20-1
TGCAGTGCTGAGGGGGGACTAGCGGGAGGCTACAATGAGCAGTTCTTC
CSAEGGLAGGYNEQFF
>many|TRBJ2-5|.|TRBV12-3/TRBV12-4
TGTGCCAGCAGTTTAGTGTCACGGGAGACCCAGTACTTC
CASSLVSRETQYF
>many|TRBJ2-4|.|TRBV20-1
TGCAGTGCTAGAACGGGTTTAGCCAAAAACATTCAGTACTTC
CSARTGLAKNIQYF